Listed below are T cell receptor beta chains from one sample, sequenced in a study of CD8 T cells in Susac syndrome. MiXCR, applied by TCRdb to the immunoSEQ multiplex PCR reads, yields one record per CDR3 protein. The profile shows fewer than 200,000 distinct CDR3 sequences, roughly nine tenths of them singletons. Material: CD4+ T cells from PBMCs. The receptor set was obtained from a human donor with Susac syndrome. CDR3s include the opening cysteine and the closing phenylalanine or tryptophan. Where a row states a size, it is once, few, many or the class of an expanded clone; other rows omit it.

v_call,clone_size,cdr3_aa
TRBV3-1,.,CASSGEYRSTDTQYF
TRBV9,.,CASSGSGREQFF
TRBV27,.,CASGSTNYGYTF
TRBV6-5,.,CASSYSGQGANTEAFF
TRBV9,.,CASSAGTGVNYGYTF
TRBV7-9,.,CASSFGTSGDEQYF
TRBV20-1,.,CSARGGSTYEQYF
TRBV5-1,.,CASSLDEAAYEQYF
TRBV5-4,.,CASTPVGVSGELFF
TRBV13,.,CASSRLAGGADTQYF
TRBV3-1,.,CASSQGGVGQPQHF
TRBV2,.,CASSDVGEAFF
TRBV28,.,CASTPASGSQTQYF
TRBV7-2,.,CASSLAFEAFF
TRBV20-1,.,CSASQNTQYF
TRBV20-1,.,CSAKQTGTGGHGYTF
TRBV2,.,CASSHTITGYTEAFF
TRBV27,.,CASSLYSDSEANYGYTF
TRBV5-4,once,CASSLLDEQYF
TRBV11-2,.,CASSPGQGVDGELFF
TRBV12-3/TRBV12-4,.,CASSSGRGDGYTF
TRBV5-1,few,CASSFGVPDSPLHF
TRBV3-1,.,CASSRTAREQYF
TRBV20-1,.,CSATDGNQPQHF